Listed here are 6 T cell receptor beta chains from one sample, sequenced in a study of blood T cell repertoires in COVID-19. Assay: immunoSEQ multiplex PCR; the TCRdb copy retains only in-frame clones and omits some. Here the sample spans about 47,000 clones, 75% to 95% being singletons. Sequencing was performed on peripheral blood. Every receptor here comes from a man aged 70 or older with active COVID-19.

The count of this clone is one. This chain uses TRBV30 with TRBJ1-1, with D possibly TRBD1 on 6 matching bases. Deletions cut 3 bases from V and 0 bases from J, with 11 bases between. The V gene's germline CDR1 is GTSNPN and CDR2 SVGIG (reference sequence). This CDR3 is 14 amino acids long. The CDR3 nucleotides read TGTGCCTGGAGCCAGGGGCCTCTGAACACTGAAGCTTTCTTT. Amino acid sequence: CAWSQGPLNTEAFF.

The chain uses TRBV5-8 and TRBJ2-2; 8 bases are shared with TRBD1. The V gene's germline CDR1 is SGHTS and CDR2 YDEGEE. This CDR3 has 17 amino acids. Trimming cost V 4 bases and J 1 base; bases outside gene matches: 9. The CDR3 sequence: CASSLFSGTGNTGELFF. The CDR3 DNA reads TGTGCCAGCAGCCTATTCTCCGGGACAGGGAACACCGGGGAGCTGTTTTTT.

This chain connects TRBV5-1 to TRBJ2-5; 14 bases fit TRBD2. The germline V gene encodes CDR1 SGHRS and CDR2 YFSETQ. CDR3 length: 16 residues. After removal of 4 bases from V and 5 bases from J, the junction contained 7 bases not matched to a gene. Here the CDR3 reads CASSQTSGGAFETQYF. The CDR3 nucleotides read TGCGCCAGCAGCCAGACTAGCGGGGGGGCGTTCGAGACCCAGTACTTC.

The rearrangement links TRBV6-5 to TRBJ1-3; D unresolved. The germline V gene has CDR1 MNHEY and CDR2 SVGAGI. Trimming took 6 bases from V and 0 from J, leaving 9 bases between them. CDR3 length: 14 residues. The CDR3 protein is CASRILGSGNTIYF. CDR3 bases: TGTGCCAGCAGGATACTAGGCTCTGGAAACACCATATATTTT.

The V gene is TRBV28, the J gene TRBJ1-2, with 9 bases fitting TRBD1. V lost 8 bases, J lost 6 bases, and 10 bases stayed unmatched. The CDR3 runs 14 residues. Germline V gene data show CDR1 as MDHEN and CDR2 as SYDVKM. The CDR3 protein is CASWSGQGTDGYTF. CDR3 sequence (DNA): TGTGCCAGCTGGAGCGGACAGGGGACGGATGGCTACACCTTC.

CDR3 sequence: CSVEEESNQPQHF. The DNA for the CDR3 is TGCAGCGTTGAAGAAGAGAGCAATCAGCCCCAGCATTTT. This rearrangement joins TRBV29-1 to TRBJ1-5; D ambiguous. Trimming removed 0 bases at V and 1 base at J, with 4 bases between. The length of the CDR3 is 13 residues. Per the germline V gene, CDR1 is SQVTM and CDR2 is ANQGSEA.